These T cell receptor beta chains were read from a single sample in a study of identical twins. Each CDR3 protein gets one entry after TCRdb re-called the 5' RACE reads with MiXCR. The sample comprises 600,000 to 800,000 distinct CDR3 sequences, 21% of which are singletons, and approximately 4.3% rests with the top ten. The same specimen was also included in a second study, on T cells expressing NK-cell markers.

Sequencing input: PBMCs. These receptor sequences come from a woman younger than 30 in good health. CDR3s include the opening cysteine and the closing phenylalanine or tryptophan. Fields, in order: clone size, D gene, J gene, V gene, CDR3 DNA, CDR3 protein. The D gene is left open where the match is weak. Clone size, where shown, is once, few, many, or a class for clones that have expanded.

size: few; D: -; J: TRBJ2-1; V: TRBV9; DNA: TGTGCCAGCAGCTCCTTCTCTGTTGACAATGAGCAGTTCTTC; CDR3: CASSSFSVDNEQFF
size: -; D: -; J: TRBJ2-2; V: TRBV29-1; DNA: TGCAGCGTTTCTACAGACAACACCGGGGAGCTGTTTTTT; CDR3: CSVSTDNTGELFF
size: -; D: TRBD2; J: TRBJ2-5; V: TRBV12-3/TRBV12-4; DNA: TGTGCCAGCAGTTTAAGGCTAGCGGGACTTTCGGAGACCCAGTACTTC; CDR3: CASSLRLAGLSETQYF
size: many; D: -; J: TRBJ1-5; V: TRBV12-3/TRBV12-4; DNA: TGTGCCAGCTCTTCGGGCGGCGATCAGCCCCAGCATTTT; CDR3: CASSSGGDQPQHF
size: many; D: TRBD1; J: TRBJ2-1; V: TRBV6-2/TRBV6-3; DNA: TGTGCCAGCACCGACAGGGTAATAGAGGAGCAGTTCTTC; CDR3: CASTDRVIEEQFF
size: few; D: TRBD2; J: TRBJ2-1; V: TRBV5-1; DNA: TGCGCCAGCAGCTTGCCGGGACTAGCGGGAGGGGGAGGTAATGAGCAGTTCTTC; CDR3: CASSLPGLAGGGGNEQFF
size: -; D: -; J: TRBJ1-1; V: TRBV7-7; DNA: TGTGCCAGCAGCCCTGGGGAGTTCTTT; CDR3: CASSPGEFF
size: -; D: TRBD1; J: TRBJ2-2; V: TRBV10-1; DNA: TGCGCCAGCAGTGAGAGGACAGGCATGGCCGGGGAGCTGTTTTTT; CDR3: CASSERTGMAGELFF
size: -; D: -; J: TRBJ1-2; V: TRBV12-3/TRBV12-4; DNA: TGTGCCAGCAGTTTAGGAATGCCCGCTAACTATGGCTACACCTTC; CDR3: CASSLGMPANYGYTF
size: -; D: -; J: TRBJ2-5; V: TRBV7-2; DNA: TGTGCCAGCAGCTTAGCGCCGCTGTTAGAGACCCAGTACTTC; CDR3: CASSLAPLLETQYF
size: few; D: TRBD2; J: TRBJ2-3; V: TRBV20-1; DNA: TGCAGTGCTAGGAGGCTAGCGGGGGCCACAGATACGCAGTATTTT; CDR3: CSARRLAGATDTQYF
size: many; D: -; J: TRBJ2-7; V: TRBV20-1; DNA: TGCAGTGCTATTGAGGGAGCGGGTACCTACGAGCAGTACTTC; CDR3: CSAIEGAGTYEQYF
size: few; D: -; J: TRBJ2-1; V: TRBV29-1; DNA: TGCAGCGCCCCTGAGGGCCCCGTGCAGTTCTTC; CDR3: CSAPEGPVQFF
size: -; D: -; J: TRBJ2-5; V: TRBV10-3; DNA: TGTGCCATCAGCCGACAGGGAGGGGAGACCCAGTACTTC; CDR3: CAISRQGGETQYF
size: -; D: -; J: TRBJ2-7; V: TRBV7-8; DNA: TGTGCCAGCAGCTTAGGTCGGGGGAACTACGAGCAGTACTTC; CDR3: CASSLGRGNYEQYF
size: few; D: TRBD2; J: TRBJ2-7; V: TRBV27; DNA: TGTGCCAGCAGTCCGGCAGCGGGGGGGCCTTACGAGCAGTACTTC; CDR3: CASSPAAGGPYEQYF
size: -; D: -; J: TRBJ1-4; V: TRBV6-5; DNA: TGTGCCAGCAGTTACTCGTACAGGGCAGATGAAAAACTGTTTTTT; CDR3: CASSYSYRADEKLFF
size: -; D: TRBD1; J: TRBJ2-5; V: TRBV12-3/TRBV12-4; DNA: TGTGCCAGCAGTACCGGGACAGGGCAAGAGACCCAGTACTTC; CDR3: CASSTGTGQETQYF
size: few; D: -; J: TRBJ1-4; V: TRBV5-1; DNA: TGCGCCAGCAGCTTGGACAGGGTTGAGGAAAAACTGTTTTTT; CDR3: CASSLDRVEEKLFF
size: -; D: -; J: TRBJ2-7; V: TRBV11-2; DNA: TGTGCCAGCAGCAAGGTAGCGGAGAGCTCCTACGAGCAGTACTTC; CDR3: CASSKVAESSYEQYF
size: -; D: -; J: TRBJ2-6; V: TRBV6-1; DNA: TGTGCCAGCAGTGAAGCCCGGACAGAAGACCCGTCCAACGTCCTGACTTTC; CDR3: CASSEARTEDPSNVLTF
size: -; D: TRBD1; J: TRBJ1-2; V: TRBV6-1; DNA: TGTGCCAGCAGTCCCTTGGACAGGACGGATGGCTACACCTTC; CDR3: CASSPLDRTDGYTF
size: few; D: -; J: TRBJ2-1; V: TRBV6-2/TRBV6-3; DNA: TGTGCCAGCAGCCCAGGTATTCGGCAGTTCTTC; CDR3: CASSPGIRQFF
size: few; D: -; J: TRBJ2-1; V: TRBV4-3; DNA: TGCGCCAGCAGCCAACGTGTAGAGAATGAGCAGTTCTTC; CDR3: CASSQRVENEQFF
size: many; D: TRBD1; J: TRBJ1-2; V: TRBV27; DNA: TGTGCCAGCAGTTACGGGACAGACTATGGCTACACCTTC; CDR3: CASSYGTDYGYTF
size: few; D: -; J: TRBJ1-1; V: TRBV5-1; DNA: TGCGCCAGCAGCTTTTCCGGGGAGGGTGAAGCTTTCTTT; CDR3: CASSFSGEGEAFF
size: few; D: -; J: TRBJ2-2; V: TRBV5-1; DNA: TGCGCCAGCGGTTTTGACAGGTCCGGGGAGCTGTTTTTT; CDR3: CASGFDRSGELFF
size: -; D: -; J: TRBJ2-2; V: TRBV12-3/TRBV12-4; DNA: TGTGCCAGCGGTCTTGGGGCCGGGGAGCTGTTTTTT; CDR3: CASGLGAGELFF
size: -; D: -; J: TRBJ2-2; V: TRBV12-3/TRBV12-4; DNA: TGTGCCAGCAGTTTAGGTTTTTCGACCGGGGAGCTGTTTTTT; CDR3: CASSLGFSTGELFF
size: -; D: -; J: TRBJ2-4; V: TRBV21-1; DNA: TGTGCCAGTTTACAGCCACTAGCCAAAAACATTCAGTACTTC; CDR3: CASLQPLAKNIQYF
size: few; D: -; J: TRBJ1-2; V: TRBV29-1; DNA: TGCAGCGTTTTGGACCCCGGAGATGGCTACACCTTC; CDR3: CSVLDPGDGYTF
size: many; D: -; J: TRBJ1-1; V: TRBV20-1; DNA: TGCAGTGCTAGAGCGGGAACTGAAGCTTTCTTT; CDR3: CSARAGTEAFF
size: once; D: -; J: TRBJ2-3; V: TRBV9; DNA: TGTGCCAGCAGCGGGGTCAGCACAGATACGCAGTATTTT; CDR3: CASSGVSTDTQYF
size: many; D: TRBD2; J: TRBJ2-3; V: TRBV6-1; DNA: TGTGCCAGCAGCAGACTAGCGGGGGGCACAGATACGCAGTATTTT; CDR3: CASSRLAGGTDTQYF
size: many; D: TRBD2; J: TRBJ2-5; V: TRBV27; DNA: TGTGCCAGCAGTTGGACTAGCGACCTGGTGGGGACCCAGTACTTC; CDR3: CASSWTSDLVGTQYF
size: -; D: TRBD2; J: TRBJ2-2; V: TRBV10-3; DNA: TGTGCCATCAGCGGACTAGCGGGAGCCGGGGAGCTGTTTTTT; CDR3: CAISGLAGAGELFF
size: many; D: -; J: TRBJ2-3; V: TRBV12-3/TRBV12-4; DNA: TGTGCCAGCAGTGTAGATACGCAGTATTTT; CDR3: CASSVDTQYF
size: -; D: -; J: TRBJ2-6; V: TRBV6-5; DNA: TGTGCCAGCAGTTACTCTGGAGGGGCCGGGGCCAACGTCCTGACTTTC; CDR3: CASSYSGGAGANVLTF
size: -; D: -; J: TRBJ1-1; V: TRBV7-9; DNA: TGTGCCAGCAGCTTAAGACGAACAGGTGACACTGAAGCTTTCTTT; CDR3: CASSLRRTGDTEAFF
size: -; D: TRBD1; J: TRBJ2-7; V: TRBV29-1; DNA: TGCAGCGTTGAAGGGGACAGATCCTACGAGCAGTACTTC; CDR3: CSVEGDRSYEQYF
size: many; D: TRBD2; J: TRBJ2-7; V: TRBV20-1; DNA: TGCAGTGCTAGATATGAGCGGGGGGCCGGTGAGCAGTACTTC; CDR3: CSARYERGAGEQYF
size: -; D: -; J: TRBJ2-5; V: TRBV7-2; DNA: TGTGCCAGCAGCCAACCGGGCTATGAGACCCAGTACTTC; CDR3: CASSQPGYETQYF
size: many; D: TRBD1; J: TRBJ2-1; V: TRBV7-2; DNA: TGTGCCAGCAGCTTCGACGGACAGGTGTTCGGTGAGCAGTTCTTC; CDR3: CASSFDGQVFGEQFF
size: -; D: TRBD1; J: TRBJ2-3; V: TRBV4-2; DNA: TGTGCCAGCAGCCAAGACGCGCAGGGGGCAGATACGCAGTATTTT; CDR3: CASSQDAQGADTQYF
size: -; D: -; J: TRBJ2-5; V: TRBV7-9; DNA: TGTGCCAGCAGCGGGCAGGGTAAAACAAATGTAGAGACCCAGTACTTC; CDR3: CASSGQGKTNVETQYF
size: few; D: TRBD1; J: TRBJ2-5; V: TRBV5-8; DNA: TGTGCCAGCGGCGACAGGGGGAGGGAAGAGACCCAGTACTTC; CDR3: CASGDRGREETQYF
size: -; D: -; J: TRBJ2-1; V: TRBV4-3; DNA: TGCGCCAGCAGCCAAGGTGGATGGGGGACCGGTTACAATGAGCAGTTCTTC; CDR3: CASSQGGWGTGYNEQFF
size: many; D: TRBD1; J: TRBJ2-1; V: TRBV5-6; DNA: TGTGCCAGCAGCTTAACAGGGGGTGAGCAGTTCTTC; CDR3: CASSLTGGEQFF
size: -; D: TRBD1; J: TRBJ2-7; V: TRBV9; DNA: TGTGCCAGCAGCGTAGGGAGGACAGGGGTCTACGAGCAGTACTTC; CDR3: CASSVGRTGVYEQYF